Below, one T cell receptor (beta chain) is given with its context. Patients from Seattle were sampled longitudinally, starting during active infection. This record belongs to a study of blood T cell repertoires in COVID-19. About the research overall: Acute and convalescent COVID-19 specimens originated in the United States, Italy and Spain. In each case, the material was cDNA or gDNA derived from T cells, B-cell-depleted T cells, or PBMCs.

From germline, CDR1 is MNHEY and CDR2 SVGAGI. Germline trimming cut 8 bases from V and 0 bases from J; bases unmatched to any gene: 7. The CDR3 extends over 15 amino acids. Original handling: Estimates of nucleated cell counts were drawn from the amplification of reference gene primers. Sequencing was performed with immunoSEQ multiplex PCR; in TCRdb, only in-frame clones are kept and a portion is missing. D and trimming come from the DNA, and the V and J calls and clone size come from that table. The table records 150,000 or so clones, approximately 79% of them present only once. The clonotype comes from a middle-aged woman with COVID-19, enrolled during active disease. Input material: peripheral blood. The V and J genes are TRBV6-5 and TRBJ2-1, with 7 bases lining up with TRBD2. The CDR3 DNA reads TGTGCCAGCGGTTTTGGGAGGGGCTCCTACAATGAGCAGTTCTTC. Protein: CASGFGRGSYNEQFF.